This is a list of T cell receptor beta chains from one sample in a study of CD8 T cells in Susac syndrome. TCRdb re-analysed the immunoSEQ multiplex PCR reads in MiXCR, keeping a single row per CDR3 protein. The table has some 58,000 distinct CDR3 sequences, around 93% seen once. The material sequenced was CD8+ T cells from PBMCs. The receptors come from a human donor with Susac syndrome. Both conserved end residues are part of each CDR3. D genes are given only for firm matches. A row's size may be missing; if present it is once, few, many or a size class.

NA TRBJ1-1 TRBD1 TRBV4-3 CASSLRTGWDTEAFF TGCGCCAGCAGCCTCAGGACAGGGTGGGACACTGAAGCTTTCTTT
NA TRBJ2-1 TRBD2 TRBV12-3/TRBV12-4 CASRPTSGSYNEQFF TGTGCCAGCAGGCCGACTAGCGGCTCCTACAATGAGCAGTTCTTC
NA TRBJ2-1 TRBD2 TRBV19 CASSVLSGGNEQFF TGTGCCAGTAGTGTTTTAAGCGGGGGCAATGAGCAGTTCTTC
NA TRBJ2-1 TRBD2 TRBV3-1 CASSRTSGRAHEQFF TGTGCCAGCAGCCGAACTAGCGGGAGAGCCCATGAGCAGTTCTTC
NA TRBJ2-2 TRBD1 TRBV29-1 CSPCGDRYTGELFF TGCAGCCCCTGTGGGGACAGATACACCGGGGAGCTGTTTTTT
NA TRBJ2-1 NA TRBV5-1 CASSGETASYNEQFF TGCGCCAGCAGCGGCGAGACCGCCTCCTACAATGAGCAGTTCTTC
NA TRBJ2-1 NA TRBV2 CASKGQVSYNEQFF TGTGCCAGCAAGGGGCAGGTCTCCTACAATGAGCAGTTCTTC
NA TRBJ2-5 NA TRBV11-3 CASSTTNGETQYF TGTGCCAGCAGCACGACGAATGGAGAGACCCAGTACTTC
NA TRBJ1-6 NA TRBV5-6 CASSLLGANSPLHF TGTGCCAGCAGCTTGCTCGGGGCGAATTCACCCCTCCACTTT
NA TRBJ1-1 NA TRBV3-1 CASSQDWRGSFTEAFF TGTGCCAGCAGCCAAGACTGGCGGGGGTCTTTCACTGAAGCTTTCTTT
NA TRBJ2-3 TRBD2 TRBV20-1 CSAGLAGEDTQYF TGCAGTGCCGGACTAGCGGGTGAAGATACGCAGTATTTT
NA TRBJ2-7 NA TRBV28 CASSFEESSYEQYF TGTGCCAGCAGTTTCGAGGAGAGCTCCTACGAGCAGTACTTC
once TRBJ2-7 NA TRBV7-9 CASSLAPRQASSYEQYF TGTGCCAGCAGCTTAGCCCCACGGCAGGCAAGCTCCTACGAGCAGTACTTC
NA TRBJ2-3 TRBD2 TRBV20-1 CSARDLSGATDTQYF TGCAGTGCTAGAGACCTTAGCGGGGCCACAGATACGCAGTATTTT
once TRBJ1-2 NA TRBV4-3 CASSQDSPTGYGYTF TGCGCCAGCAGCCAAGATTCTCCTACGGGCTATGGCTACACCTTC
NA TRBJ2-1 TRBD1 TRBV28 CASSPRTGGFYNEQFF TGTGCCAGCAGTCCGAGGACAGGGGGATTTTACAATGAGCAGTTCTTC
NA TRBJ1-6 NA TRBV4-3 CASSQFAGGSSPLHF TGCGCCAGCAGCCAGTTCGCCGGGGGTAGTTCACCCCTCCACTTT
NA TRBJ1-1 NA TRBV7-8 CASSPEWPGAEAFF TGTGCCAGCAGCCCGGAGTGGCCAGGGGCTGAAGCTTTCTTT
NA TRBJ1-2 NA TRBV6-4 CASSGGDGYTF TGTGCCAGCAGTGGTGGGGATGGCTACACCTTC
NA TRBJ1-1 NA TRBV29-1 CSVDPGIHEAFF TGCAGCGTTGACCCGGGGATACATGAAGCTTTCTTT
NA TRBJ2-5 NA TRBV5-1 CASRGQQETQYF TGCGCCAGCAGGGGCCAACAAGAGACCCAGTACTTC
once TRBJ2-1 NA TRBV6-6 CASSLVEQFF TGTGCCAGCAGTTTAGTTGAGCAGTTCTTC
NA TRBJ2-5 NA TRBV12-3/TRBV12-4 CASTPPGGRQETQYF TGTGCCAGCACCCCACCCGGAGGGCGGCAAGAGACCCAGTACTTC
once TRBJ2-7 NA TRBV28 CASSLEDSVYEQYF TGTGCCAGCAGTTTAGAGGACAGCGTCTACGAGCAGTACTTC
NA TRBJ2-4 NA TRBV3-1 CASSYSDSLNIQYF TGTGCCAGCAGCTACTCGGACAGTTTAAACATTCAGTACTTC
NA TRBJ2-7 NA TRBV11-2 CASSLATYEQYF TGTGCCAGCAGCTTAGCCACCTACGAGCAGTACTTC
NA TRBJ2-5 NA TRBV13 CASSFQRETQYF TGTGCCAGCAGCTTCCAGCGGGAGACCCAGTACTTC